This is a list of T cell receptor beta chains from one sample in a study of early T cells in non-severe SARS-CoV-2 infection. MiXCR, applied by TCRdb to the 5' RACE reads, yields one record per CDR3 protein. The sample records about 70,000 distinct CDR3 sequences, 14% being singletons. The sequenced sample was whole blood, obtained at baseline. The receptors were gathered from an adult who was a healthcare worker with PCR-confirmed SARS-CoV-2 infection or an uninfected control (not recorded which). Both conserved end residues are part of each CDR3. Fields, in order: V gene, clone size, D gene, J gene, CDR3 length, CDR3 DNA, CDR3 protein. D genes are given only for firm matches. Size tells how often a clone was seen (once, few, many) or the class of an expanded clone, and some rows leave it out.

TRBV20-1	few	.	TRBJ1-6	12	TGCAGTGCTAGGGGGGGGAGCTCACCCCTCCACTTT	CSARGGSSPLHF
TRBV21-1	.	.	TRBJ2-7	14	TGTGCCAGCATCTCGAGTGGAGAGTACTACGAGCAGTACTTC	CASISSGEYYEQYF
TRBV20-1	few	.	TRBJ2-1	14	TGCAGTGCTAGAGAGGAGGGCTATTACAATGAGCAGTTCTTC	CSAREEGYYNEQFF
TRBV20-1	few	TRBD1	TRBJ1-5	15	TGCAGAGCCCAAGAGGGCGGACAGGGCCTTTGGCCCCAGCATTTT	CRAQEGGQGLWPQHF
TRBV11-3	few	.	TRBJ2-2	13	TGTGCCAGCAGCGATCGGACTACCGGGGAGCTGTTTTTT	CASSDRTTGELFF
TRBV5-1	.	.	TRBJ2-1	15	TGCGCCAGCAGCTTGGATCAGATCTCCTACAATGAGCAGTTCTTC	CASSLDQISYNEQFF
TRBV5-4	many	TRBD1	TRBJ1-2	16	TGTGCCAGCAGCCAAGGACAGGTTGGGGGTTATTATGGCTACACCTTC	CASSQGQVGGYYGYTF
TRBV27	.	.	TRBJ2-6	15	TGTGCCAGCAGTTCTGGGAACTCTGGGGCCAACGTCCTGACTTTC	CASSSGNSGANVLTF
TRBV2	few	TRBD1	TRBJ2-3	14	TGTGCCAGCAGTAAGGACAGGTACACGGATACGCAGTATTTT	CASSKDRYTDTQYF
TRBV7-3	many	.	TRBJ1-1	14	TGTGCCAGCAGCTTGGCCGGGGTGAACACTGAAGCTTTCTTT	CASSLAGVNTEAFF
TRBV5-1	.	.	TRBJ2-7	13	TGCGCCAGCAGCTATACTAGCTCCCACGAGCAGTACTTC	CASSYTSSHEQYF
TRBV6-6	.	.	TRBJ1-1	14	TGTGCCAGCAGCCGCGTCGGACCCCAGGGGAAAGCTTTCTTT	CASSRVGPQGKAFF
TRBV28	.	TRBD1	TRBJ1-2	13	TGTGCCAGCTCGACAGGGGTCGGCTATGGCTACACCTTC	CASSTGVGYGYTF
TRBV5-1	few	.	TRBJ2-3	14	TGCGCCAGCAGCTTGGGGGCAACAGCAGATACGCAGTATTTT	CASSLGATADTQYF
TRBV29-1	.	.	TRBJ2-3	15	TGCAGCGTTGAAGTGGGGGAGGGGGCCTTAAATACGCAGTATTTT	CSVEVGEGALNTQYF
TRBV11-2	few	TRBD1	TRBJ2-1	13	TGTGCCAGCCGGGACAGCTCCTACAATGAGCAGTTCTTC	CASRDSSYNEQFF
TRBV30	.	.	TRBJ2-7	11	TGTGCCTGGAGCATCCTCGGAGAGCAGTACTTC	CAWSILGEQYF
TRBV28	many	TRBD2	TRBJ2-5	16	TGTGCCAGCAGTTTTGTTCTCGCGGGAGGGCAAGAGACCCAGTACTTC	CASSFVLAGGQETQYF
TRBV18	few	.	TRBJ1-1	14	TGTGCCAGCTCACCAAAACAAGAGAACACTGAAGCTTTCTTT	CASSPKQENTEAFF
TRBV4-2	.	TRBD2	TRBJ2-7	15	TGTGCCAGCAGCCGCGCAGCGGGAGAAGGGCACGAGCAGTACTTC	CASSRAAGEGHEQYF
TRBV6-1	many	TRBD1	TRBJ1-6	15	TGTGCCAGCAGTGAAGTGACAGGGGGCAATTCACCCCTCCACTTT	CASSEVTGGNSPLHF
TRBV5-1	many	TRBD2	TRBJ2-7	15	TGCGCCAGCAGCTCCCCTAGCGGAGCAACCTACGAGCAGTACTTC	CASSSPSGATYEQYF
TRBV7-9	few	TRBD2	TRBJ2-1	19	TGTGCCAGCAACCCTGAAGGGGCCTCATTAGCGGGCTCCTACAATGAGCAGTTCTTC	CASNPEGASLAGSYNEQFF
TRBV7-2	.	TRBD2	TRBJ2-1	12	TGTGCCAGCAGCTTGGGACTACGAGGGCAGTTCTTC	CASSLGLRGQFF
TRBV5-1	few	.	TRBJ2-2	15	TGCGCCAGCAGCTTGGGTCTTGATGGAACCGGGGAGCTGTTTTTT	CASSLGLDGTGELFF
TRBV20-1	.	TRBD1	TRBJ1-5	15	TGCAGTGCTAGAGTAACAGGGGGCCTGAGTCAGCCCCAGCATTTT	CSARVTGGLSQPQHF
TRBV6-1	few	TRBD2	TRBJ2-7	14	TGTGCCAGCAGTGTTCTAGCGGGAGCGGGAGAGCAGTACTTC	CASSVLAGAGEQYF
TRBV7-3	.	TRBD2	TRBJ2-3	17	TGTGCCAGCAGCCTCGGACTAGCGGGAGGAAGTACAGATACGCAGTATTTT	CASSLGLAGGSTDTQYF
TRBV16	.	.	TRBJ1-2	13	TGTGCCAGCACCTCAATTGCTCTCGCCCTCTACACCTTC	CASTSIALALYTF
TRBV12-5	.	.	TRBJ2-2	18	TGTGCTAGTGGTTTGGCGCACCCCCACGCGGGCGGCCCCGGGGAGCTGTTTTTT	CASGLAHPHAGGPGELFF
TRBV28	many	.	TRBJ2-3	16	TGTGCCAGCAGTCTCTTGACAACAATTTCCACAGATACGCAGTATTTT	CASSLLTTISTDTQYF
TRBV6-5	.	.	TRBJ2-3	13	TGTGCCAGCAGTTACAGTGGCTCAGATACGCAGTATTTT	CASSYSGSDTQYF